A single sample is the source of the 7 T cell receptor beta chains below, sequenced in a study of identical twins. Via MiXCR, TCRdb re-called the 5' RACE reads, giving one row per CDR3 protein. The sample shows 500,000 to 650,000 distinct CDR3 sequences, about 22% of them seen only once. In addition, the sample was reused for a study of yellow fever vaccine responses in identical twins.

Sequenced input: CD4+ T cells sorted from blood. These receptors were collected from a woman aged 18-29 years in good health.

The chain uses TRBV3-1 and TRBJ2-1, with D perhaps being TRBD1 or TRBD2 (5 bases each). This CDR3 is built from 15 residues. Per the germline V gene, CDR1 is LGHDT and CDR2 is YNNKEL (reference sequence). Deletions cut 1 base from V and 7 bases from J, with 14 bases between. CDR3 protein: CASSQVGDLGNEQFF. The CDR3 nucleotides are TGTGCCAGCAGCCAAGTGGGGGACCTAGGGAATGAGCAGTTCTTC.

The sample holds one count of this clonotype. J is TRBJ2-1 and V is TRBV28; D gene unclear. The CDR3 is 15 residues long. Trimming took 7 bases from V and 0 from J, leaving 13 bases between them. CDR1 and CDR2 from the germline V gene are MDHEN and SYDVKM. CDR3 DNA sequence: TGTGCCAGCACCCTACTTTATAGCTCCTACAATGAGCAGTTCTTC. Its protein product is CASTLLYSSYNEQFF.

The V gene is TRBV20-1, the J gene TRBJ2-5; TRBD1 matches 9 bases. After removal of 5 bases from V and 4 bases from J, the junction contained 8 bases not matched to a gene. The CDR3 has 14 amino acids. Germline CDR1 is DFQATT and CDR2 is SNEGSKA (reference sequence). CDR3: CSAGAGQGSETQYF. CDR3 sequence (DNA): TGCAGTGCTGGGGCTGGACAGGGGTCAGAGACCCAGTACTTC.

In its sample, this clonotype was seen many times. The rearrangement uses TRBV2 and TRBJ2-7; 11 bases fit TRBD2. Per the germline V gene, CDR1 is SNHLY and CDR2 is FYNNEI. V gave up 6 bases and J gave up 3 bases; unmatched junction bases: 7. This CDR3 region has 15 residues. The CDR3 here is CASSQTSGNGYEQYF. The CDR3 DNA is TGTGCCAGCAGCCAGACTAGCGGGAACGGCTACGAGCAGTACTTC.

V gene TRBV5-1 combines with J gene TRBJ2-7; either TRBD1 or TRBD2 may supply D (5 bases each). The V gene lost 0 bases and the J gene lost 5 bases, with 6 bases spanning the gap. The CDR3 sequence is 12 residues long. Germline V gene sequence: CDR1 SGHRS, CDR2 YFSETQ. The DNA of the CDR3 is TGCGCCAGCAGCTTGGGGGACGACGAGCAGTACTTC. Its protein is CASSLGDDEQYF. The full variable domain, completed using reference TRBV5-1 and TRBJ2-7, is KAGVTQTPRYLIKTRGQQVTLSCSPISGHRSVSWYQQTPGQGLQFLFEYFSETQRNKGNFPGRFSGRQFSNSRSEMNVSTLELGDSALYLCASSLGDDEQYFGPGTRLTVT.

This chain's CDR3 is CASRPGTPNEQFF. DNA for the CDR3: TGTGCCAGCAGACCTGGGACTCCAAATGAGCAGTTCTTC. This rearrangement joins TRBV12-3 or TRBV12-4 to TRBJ2-1; perhaps TRBD2 as D (6 bases). The CDR3 is made up of 13 amino acids. Trimming removed 6 bases from V and 7 bases from J, with 13 bases in between.

CDR3 nucleotides: TGTGCCAGCAGTTTAGCGGCAGGGGCGAGCAATCAGCCCCAGCATTTT. Protein: CASSLAAGASNQPQHF. This rearrangement joins TRBV12-3 or TRBV12-4 to TRBJ1-5, with D perhaps TRBD1 (6 bases). With 0 bases removed from V and 1 base from J, the gap between germline ends came to 10 bases. CDR3 length equals 16 residues.